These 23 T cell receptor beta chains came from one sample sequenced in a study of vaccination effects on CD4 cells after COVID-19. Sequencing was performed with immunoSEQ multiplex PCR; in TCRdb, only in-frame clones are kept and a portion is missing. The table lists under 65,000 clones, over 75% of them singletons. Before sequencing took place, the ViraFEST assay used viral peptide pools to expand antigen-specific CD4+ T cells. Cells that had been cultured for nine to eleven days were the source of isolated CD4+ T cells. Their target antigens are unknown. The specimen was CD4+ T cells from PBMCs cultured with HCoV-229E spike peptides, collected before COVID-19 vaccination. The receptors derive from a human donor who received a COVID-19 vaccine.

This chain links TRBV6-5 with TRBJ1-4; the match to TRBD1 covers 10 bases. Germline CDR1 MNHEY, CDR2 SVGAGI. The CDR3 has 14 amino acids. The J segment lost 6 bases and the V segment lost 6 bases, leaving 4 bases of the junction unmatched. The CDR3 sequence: CASRTGGFDEKLFF. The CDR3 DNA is TGTGCCAGCAGGACAGGGGGCTTTGATGAAAAACTGTTTTTT.

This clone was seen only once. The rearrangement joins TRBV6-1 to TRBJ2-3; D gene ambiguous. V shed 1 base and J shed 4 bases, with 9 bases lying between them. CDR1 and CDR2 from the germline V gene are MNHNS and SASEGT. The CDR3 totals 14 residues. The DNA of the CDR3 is TGTGCCAGCAGTGAAGTACGGCCGGCAGATACGCAGTATTTT. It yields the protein CASSEVRPADTQYF.

CDR3 sequence (DNA): TGTGCCAGCAGCTTCGGGTGGTCCTACGAGCAGTACGTC. It codes for CASSFGWSYEQYV. The rearrangement joins TRBV5-5 to TRBJ2-7; no clear D. V was trimmed by 2 bases and J by 1 base, leaving 7 bases between them. This CDR3 is built from 13 residues. Germline lookup yields CDR1 SGHKS and CDR2 YYEKEE (reference sequence).

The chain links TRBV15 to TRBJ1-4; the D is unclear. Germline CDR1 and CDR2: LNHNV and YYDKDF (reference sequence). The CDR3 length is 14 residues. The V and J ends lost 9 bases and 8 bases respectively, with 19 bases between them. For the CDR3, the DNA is TGTGCCACTTCTCGCCGGGCGCCGGAGGAAAAACTGTTTTTT. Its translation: CATSRRAPEEKLFF. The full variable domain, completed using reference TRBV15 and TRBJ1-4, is DAMVIQNPRYQVTQFGKPVTLSCSQTLNHNVMYWYQQKSSQAPKLLFHYYDKDFNNEADTPDNFQSRRPNTSFCFLDIRSPGLGDTAMYLCATSRRAPEEKLFFGSGTQLSVL.

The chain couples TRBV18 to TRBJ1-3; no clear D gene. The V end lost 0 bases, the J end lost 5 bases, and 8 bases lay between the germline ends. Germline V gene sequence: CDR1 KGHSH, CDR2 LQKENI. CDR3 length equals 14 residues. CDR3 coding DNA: TGTGCCAGCTCACCACCAGGAATACGAAACACCATATATTTT. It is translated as CASSPPGIRNTIYF.

The CDR3 DNA reads TGTGCCAGTAGTACTCAAGTCGGGGGCCCCCAGCATTTT. Amino acids: CASSTQVGGPQHF. V usage is TRBV19 and J usage is TRBJ1-5, with D possibly being TRBD1 (6 bases). Trimming shortened V by 4 bases and J by 10 bases, and 14 bases separated the two germline ends. The CDR3 contains 13 residues. Germline V gene lookup returns CDR1 LNHDA and CDR2 SQIVND (reference sequence).

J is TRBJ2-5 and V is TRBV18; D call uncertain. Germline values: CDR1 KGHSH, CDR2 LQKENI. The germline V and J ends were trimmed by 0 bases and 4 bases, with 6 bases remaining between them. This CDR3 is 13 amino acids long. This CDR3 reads CASSPPAAETQYF. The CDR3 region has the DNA TGTGCCAGCTCACCACCGGCGGCAGAGACCCAGTACTTC.

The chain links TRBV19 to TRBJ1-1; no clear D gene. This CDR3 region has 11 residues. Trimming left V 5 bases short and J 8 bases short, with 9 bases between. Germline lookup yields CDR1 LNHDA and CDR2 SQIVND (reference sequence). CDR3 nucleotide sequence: TGTGCCAGTAGTGGAAACGTAGAAGCTTTCTTT. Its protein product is CASSGNVEAFF.

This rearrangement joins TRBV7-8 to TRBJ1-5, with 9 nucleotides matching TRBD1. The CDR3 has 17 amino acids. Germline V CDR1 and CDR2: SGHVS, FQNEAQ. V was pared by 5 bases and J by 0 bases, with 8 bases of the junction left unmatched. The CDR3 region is CASSTRTGAYSNQPQHF. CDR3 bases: TGTGCCAGCAGCACTCGGACAGGGGCTTATAGCAATCAGCCCCAGCATTTT.

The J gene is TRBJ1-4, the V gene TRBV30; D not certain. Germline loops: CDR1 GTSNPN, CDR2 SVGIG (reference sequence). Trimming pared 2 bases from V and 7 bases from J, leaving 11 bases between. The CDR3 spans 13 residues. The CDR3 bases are TGTGCCTGGAGTCACGGGGTTGCTGAAAAACTGTTTTTT. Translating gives CAWSHGVAEKLFF.

The CDR3 sequence: CASSVMGLAGGPTDTQYF. CDR3 sequence (DNA): TGTGCCAGCAGCGTTATGGGACTAGCGGGGGGCCCCACAGATACGCAGTATTTT. The chain employs TRBV9 and TRBJ2-3; 15 nucleotides align to TRBD2. V lost 2 bases and J lost 2; bases outside the gene matches: 6. The germline gives CDR1 SGDLS, CDR2 YYNGEE. This CDR3 comprises 18 residues.

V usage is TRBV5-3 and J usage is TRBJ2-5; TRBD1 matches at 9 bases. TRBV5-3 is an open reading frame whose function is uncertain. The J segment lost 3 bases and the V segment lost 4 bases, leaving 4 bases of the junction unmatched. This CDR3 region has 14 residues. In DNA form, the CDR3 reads TGTGCCAGAAGCGACAGGGGGTTCAAAGAGACCCAGTACTTC. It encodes CARSDRGFKETQYF.

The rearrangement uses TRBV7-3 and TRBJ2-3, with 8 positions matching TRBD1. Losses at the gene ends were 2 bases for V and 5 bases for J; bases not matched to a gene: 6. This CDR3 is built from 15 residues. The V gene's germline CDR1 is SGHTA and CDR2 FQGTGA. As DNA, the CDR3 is TGTGCCAGCAGCTTATTGGCAGGGGGCAAAGATACGCAGTATTTT. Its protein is CASSLLAGGKDTQYF.

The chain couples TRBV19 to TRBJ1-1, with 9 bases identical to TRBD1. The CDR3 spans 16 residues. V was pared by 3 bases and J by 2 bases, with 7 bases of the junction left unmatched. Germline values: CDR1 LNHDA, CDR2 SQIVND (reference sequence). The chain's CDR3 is CASSIIDRGRNTEAFF. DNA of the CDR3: TGTGCCAGTAGTATTATCGACAGGGGGAGAAACACTGAAGCTTTCTTT.

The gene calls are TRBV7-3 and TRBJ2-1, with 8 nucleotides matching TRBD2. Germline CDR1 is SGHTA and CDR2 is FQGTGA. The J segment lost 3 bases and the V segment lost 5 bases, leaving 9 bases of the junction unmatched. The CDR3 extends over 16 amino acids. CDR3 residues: CASSRDGGGNYNEQFF. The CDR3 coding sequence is TGTGCCAGCAGCCGGGACGGGGGGGGCAACTACAATGAGCAGTTCTTC. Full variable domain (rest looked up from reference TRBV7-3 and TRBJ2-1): GAGVSQTPSNKVTEKGKYVELRCDPISGHTALYWYRQSLGQGPEFLIYFQGTGAADDSGLPNDRFFAVRPEGSVSTLKIQRTERGDSAVYLCASSRDGGGNYNEQFFGPGTRLTVL.

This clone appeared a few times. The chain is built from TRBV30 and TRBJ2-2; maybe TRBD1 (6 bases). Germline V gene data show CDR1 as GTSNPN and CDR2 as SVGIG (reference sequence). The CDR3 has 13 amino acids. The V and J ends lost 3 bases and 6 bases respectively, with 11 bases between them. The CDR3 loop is CAWRAGAAGELFF. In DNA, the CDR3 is TGTGCCTGGAGGGCAGGGGCGGCCGGGGAGCTGTTTTTT. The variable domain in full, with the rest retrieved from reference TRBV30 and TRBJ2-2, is SQTIHQWPATLVQPVGSPLSLECTVEGTSNPNLYWYRQAAGRGLQLLFYSVGIGQISSEVPQNLSASRPQDRQFILSSKKLLLSDSGFYLCAWRAGAAGELFFGEGSRLTVL.

Here the CDR3 reads CASSPPVQGENIQYF. The CDR3 nucleotides read TGTGCCAGCTCACCACCGGTACAGGGGGAAAACATTCAGTACTTC. The rearrangement joins TRBV18 to TRBJ2-4, with TRBD1 matching over 8 bases. Germline lookup yields CDR1 KGHSH and CDR2 LQKENI. This CDR3 contains 15 residues. The J segment lost 5 bases and the V segment lost 0 bases, leaving 3 bases of the junction unmatched.

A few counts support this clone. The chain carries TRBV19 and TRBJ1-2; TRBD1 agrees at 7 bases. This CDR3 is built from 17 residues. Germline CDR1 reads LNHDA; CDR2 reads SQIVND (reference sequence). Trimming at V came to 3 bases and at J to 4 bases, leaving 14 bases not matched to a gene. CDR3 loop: CASSINRDRGVRYGYTF. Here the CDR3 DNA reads TGTGCCAGTAGTATTAACCGGGACAGAGGCGTTCGCTATGGCTACACCTTC.

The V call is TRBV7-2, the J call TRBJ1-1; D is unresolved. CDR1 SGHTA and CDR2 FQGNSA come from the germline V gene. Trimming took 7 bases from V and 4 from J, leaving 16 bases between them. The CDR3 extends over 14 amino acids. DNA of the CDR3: TGTGCCAGCACCGTAGCGGTTTCGAGCACTGAAGCTTTCTTT. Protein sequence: CASTVAVSSTEAFF.

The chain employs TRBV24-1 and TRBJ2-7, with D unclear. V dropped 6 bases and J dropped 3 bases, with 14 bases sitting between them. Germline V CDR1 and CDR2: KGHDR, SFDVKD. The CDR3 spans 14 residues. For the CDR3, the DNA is TGTGCCACCAGTAGGCCCAAAAAGAACTACGAGCAGTACGTC. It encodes CATSRPKKNYEQYV.

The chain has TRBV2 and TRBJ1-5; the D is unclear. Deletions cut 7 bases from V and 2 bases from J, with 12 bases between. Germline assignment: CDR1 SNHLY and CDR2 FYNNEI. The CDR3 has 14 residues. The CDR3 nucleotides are TGTGCCAGCATCCGGGATCGCGGCAATCAGCCCCAGCATTTT. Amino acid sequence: CASIRDRGNQPQHF.

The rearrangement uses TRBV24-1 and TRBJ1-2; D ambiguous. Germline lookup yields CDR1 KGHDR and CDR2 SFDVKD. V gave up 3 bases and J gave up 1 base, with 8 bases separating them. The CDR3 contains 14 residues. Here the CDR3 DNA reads TGTGCCACCAGTGATCCCGGTTATAACTATGGCTACACCTTC. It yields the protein CATSDPGYNYGYTF.

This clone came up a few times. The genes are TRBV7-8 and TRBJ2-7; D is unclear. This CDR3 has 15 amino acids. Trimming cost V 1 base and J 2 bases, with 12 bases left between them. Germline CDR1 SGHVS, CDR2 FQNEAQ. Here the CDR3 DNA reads TGTGCCAGCAGCTTAGTGGGGAAAGGGCCCTACGAGCAGTACGTC. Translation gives CASSLVGKGPYEQYV.